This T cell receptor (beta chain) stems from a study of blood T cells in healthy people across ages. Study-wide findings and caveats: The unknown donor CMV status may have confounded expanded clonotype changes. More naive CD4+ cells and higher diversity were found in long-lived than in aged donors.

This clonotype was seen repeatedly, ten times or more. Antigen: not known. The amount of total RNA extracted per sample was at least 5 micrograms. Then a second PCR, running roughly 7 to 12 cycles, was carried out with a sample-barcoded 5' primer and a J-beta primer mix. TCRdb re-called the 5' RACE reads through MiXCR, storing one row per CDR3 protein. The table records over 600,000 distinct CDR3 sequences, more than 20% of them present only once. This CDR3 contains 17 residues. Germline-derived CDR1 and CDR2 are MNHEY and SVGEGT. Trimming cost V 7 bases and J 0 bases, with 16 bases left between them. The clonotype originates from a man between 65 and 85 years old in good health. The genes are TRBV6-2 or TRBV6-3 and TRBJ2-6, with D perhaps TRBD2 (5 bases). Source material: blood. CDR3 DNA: TGTGCCAGCACCTCCAGAGCGGATCTCTCTGGGGCCAACGTCCTGACTTTC. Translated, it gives CASTSRADLSGANVLTF.